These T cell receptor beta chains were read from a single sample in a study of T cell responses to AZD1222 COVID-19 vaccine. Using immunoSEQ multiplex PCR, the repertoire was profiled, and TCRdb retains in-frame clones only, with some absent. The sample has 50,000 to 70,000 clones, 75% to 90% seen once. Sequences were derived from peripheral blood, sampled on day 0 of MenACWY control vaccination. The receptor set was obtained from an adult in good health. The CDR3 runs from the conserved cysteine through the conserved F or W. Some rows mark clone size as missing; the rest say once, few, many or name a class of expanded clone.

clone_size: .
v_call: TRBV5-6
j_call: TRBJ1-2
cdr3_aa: CASSLAGGTVYGYTF

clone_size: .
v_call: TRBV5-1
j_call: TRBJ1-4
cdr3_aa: CASSLDSATNEKLFF

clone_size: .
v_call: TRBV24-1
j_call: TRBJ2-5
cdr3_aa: CATSDPNLGQPYQETQYF

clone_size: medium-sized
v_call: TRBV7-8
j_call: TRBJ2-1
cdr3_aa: CASSLVVETGYNEQFF

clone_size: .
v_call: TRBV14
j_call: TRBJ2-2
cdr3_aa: CASSQARSPTGELFF

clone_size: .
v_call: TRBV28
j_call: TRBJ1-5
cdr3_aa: CASSPHDSNQPQHF

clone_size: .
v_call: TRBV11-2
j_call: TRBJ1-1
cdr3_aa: CASSVRQLGSTEAFF

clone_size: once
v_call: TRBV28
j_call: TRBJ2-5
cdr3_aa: CASSVTQGVGETQYF

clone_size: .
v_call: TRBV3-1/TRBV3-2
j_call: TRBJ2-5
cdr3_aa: CASSPPLAGQETQYF

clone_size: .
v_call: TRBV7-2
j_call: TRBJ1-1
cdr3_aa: CASSLEGRGVSEAFF

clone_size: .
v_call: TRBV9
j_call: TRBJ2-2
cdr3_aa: CASSVAGTGELFF

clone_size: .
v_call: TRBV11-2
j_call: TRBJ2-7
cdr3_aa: CASSSTTTSGRMVEQYF